This TCR beta chain was sequenced in a study of blood T cell repertoires in COVID-19. Libraries were prepared by immunoSEQ multiplex PCR; TCRdb keeps only in-frame clonotypes and omits some of them. The table lists around 160,000 clones, over 75% of them singletons. Trimming removed 3 bases from V and 6 bases from J, with 17 bases in between. This CDR3 is built from 14 residues. Germline CDR1 is GTSNPN and CDR2 is SVGIG (reference sequence). The chain is built from TRBV30 and TRBJ1-1; tentative D call: TRBD1 (6 bases). The clonotype originates from an older woman with COVID-19, enrolled during active disease. The sample was peripheral blood. The CDR3 nucleotides read TGTGCCTGGAGCCGTTATGACAGGTCCTCTGAAGCTTTCTTT. It is translated as CAWSRYDRSSEAFF.